The rows below give T cell receptor beta chains drawn from one sample of a study of T cells in Graves' hyperthyroidism and ophthalmopathy. One entry per CDR3 protein, called by TCRdb with MiXCR from the multiplex PCR reads. The top ten hold around 30% of the sample, which has about 760,000 distinct CDR3 sequences, approximately 40% seen once. Material: blood. The origin of the receptors is a woman in her 40s with Graves' hyperthyroidism. Each CDR3 is given with its conserved first and last residue. Each record gives: D gene, V gene, CDR3 length, J gene, clone size, CDR3 DNA, CDR3 protein. D genes are given only for firm matches. Not all rows give a size; the values are once, few, many and, for expanded clones, a class.

d_call: TRBD1; v_call: TRBV2; cdr3_length: 14; j_call: TRBJ2-3; clone_size: -; cdr3_nt: TGTGCCAGCAGGACTACAGGGGTCACAGATACGCAGTATTTT; cdr3_aa: CASRTTGVTDTQYF
d_call: -; v_call: TRBV7-2; cdr3_length: 16; j_call: TRBJ2-7; clone_size: many; cdr3_nt: TGTGCCAGCAGCCCGAAACCCTCACTGGGCGCGTACGAGCAGTACTTC; cdr3_aa: CASSPKPSLGAYEQYF
d_call: -; v_call: TRBV7-2; cdr3_length: 14; j_call: TRBJ2-5; clone_size: many; cdr3_nt: TGTGCCAGCAGCTTGGAACGGCACCAAGAGACCCAGTACTTC; cdr3_aa: CASSLERHQETQYF
d_call: -; v_call: TRBV6-4; cdr3_length: 13; j_call: TRBJ1-1; clone_size: -; cdr3_nt: TGTGCCAGCCGGATTTCTGAGAACACTGAAGCTTTCTTT; cdr3_aa: CASRISENTEAFF
d_call: -; v_call: TRBV20-1; cdr3_length: 15; j_call: TRBJ1-5; clone_size: -; cdr3_nt: TGCAGTGCCATAATCAGGGTTTCGGGCAATCAGCCCCAGCATTTT; cdr3_aa: CSAIIRVSGNQPQHF
d_call: -; v_call: TRBV28; cdr3_length: 14; j_call: TRBJ1-5; clone_size: few; cdr3_nt: TGTGCCAGCAGTTTTTCAGGGGTGGGGCAGCCCCAGCATTTT; cdr3_aa: CASSFSGVGQPQHF
d_call: -; v_call: TRBV7-3; cdr3_length: 15; j_call: TRBJ1-6; clone_size: many; cdr3_nt: TGTGCCAGCAGCTTATACGGGGGCAATAATTCACCCCTCCACTTT; cdr3_aa: CASSLYGGNNSPLHF
d_call: TRBD1; v_call: TRBV10-3; cdr3_length: 16; j_call: TRBJ1-1; clone_size: -; cdr3_nt: TGTGCCATCAGTGCCCGGACAGGGCGGGGGTACACTGAAGCTTTCTTT; cdr3_aa: CAISARTGRGYTEAFF
d_call: TRBD1; v_call: TRBV5-1; cdr3_length: 15; j_call: TRBJ2-7; clone_size: many; cdr3_nt: TGCGCCAGCAGCCTTGGGACAGCTAAAGGCTACGAGCAGTACTTC; cdr3_aa: CASSLGTAKGYEQYF
d_call: -; v_call: TRBV2; cdr3_length: 13; j_call: TRBJ1-6; clone_size: -; cdr3_nt: TGTGCCAGCAGTGAACAGGAGGGTTCACCCCTCCACTTT; cdr3_aa: CASSEQEGSPLHF
d_call: -; v_call: TRBV6-4; cdr3_length: 11; j_call: TRBJ2-7; clone_size: many; cdr3_nt: TGTGCCAGCAGCGCCCGTTACGAGCAGTACTTC; cdr3_aa: CASSARYEQYF
d_call: -; v_call: TRBV4-1; cdr3_length: 16; j_call: TRBJ1-6; clone_size: -; cdr3_nt: TGCGCCAGCAGCCAAGGTCCGGGCGCCTATAATTCACCCCTCCACTTT; cdr3_aa: CASSQGPGAYNSPLHF
d_call: TRBD1; v_call: TRBV7-8; cdr3_length: 16; j_call: TRBJ1-1; clone_size: many; cdr3_nt: TGTGCCAGCAGCTCGTCTGAGACAGGGATGAACACTGAAGCTTTCTTT; cdr3_aa: CASSSSETGMNTEAFF
d_call: -; v_call: TRBV20-1; cdr3_length: 15; j_call: TRBJ1-6; clone_size: many; cdr3_nt: TGCAGTGCTAGAGATCCAGGGAGGGAAAATTCACCCCTCCACTTT; cdr3_aa: CSARDPGRENSPLHF
d_call: -; v_call: TRBV7-2; cdr3_length: 15; j_call: TRBJ2-5; clone_size: -; cdr3_nt: TGTGCCAGCAACACCGAGTCCCTCAGACAAGAGACCCAGTACTTC; cdr3_aa: CASNTESLRQETQYF